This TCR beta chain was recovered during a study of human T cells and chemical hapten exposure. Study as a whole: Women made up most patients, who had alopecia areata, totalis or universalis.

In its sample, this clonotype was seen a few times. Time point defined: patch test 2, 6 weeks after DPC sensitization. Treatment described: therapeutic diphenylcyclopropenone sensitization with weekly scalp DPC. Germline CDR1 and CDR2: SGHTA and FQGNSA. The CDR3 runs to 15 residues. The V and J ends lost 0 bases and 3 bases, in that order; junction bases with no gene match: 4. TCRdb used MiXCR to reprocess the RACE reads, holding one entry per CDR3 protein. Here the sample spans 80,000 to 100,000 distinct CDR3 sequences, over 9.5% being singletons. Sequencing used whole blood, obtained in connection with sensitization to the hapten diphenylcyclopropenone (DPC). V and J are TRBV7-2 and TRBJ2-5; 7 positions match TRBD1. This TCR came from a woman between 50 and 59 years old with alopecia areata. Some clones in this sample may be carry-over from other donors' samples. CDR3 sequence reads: CASSLASTGEETQYF. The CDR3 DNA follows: TGTGCCAGCAGCTTAGCTAGTACAGGGGAAGAGACCCAGTACTTC.